This T cell receptor (beta chain) appears in the sequencing data of a study of Ad26.COV2.S vaccination and SARS-CoV-2 variants (dated by TCRdb to the early 2020s). About the full investigation: Donors in the vaccine arm were drawn from COV1001, a multicentre, randomized, double-blind, placebo-controlled phase I-IIa trial testing Ad26.COV2.S in healthy adults. Sequencing of the TCRbeta repertoire served to evaluate the specificity and breadth of SARS-CoV-2-reactive T cell receptors following Ad26.COV2.S vaccination. Dosing of Ad26.COV2.S was intramuscular, at either 5x10^10 or 1x10^11 viral particles, delivered as one shot or as two shots spaced 56 days apart. Blinding of investigators to trial group allocation was maintained during experiments and outcome assessment. Participants in the trial were split at random into five groups of five each, receiving low-dose or high-dose Ad26.COV2.S once or twice, or else placebo on both occasions. The TCR-sequenced set comprised around 30 samples: roughly 19 Ad26.COV2.S vaccine recipients, 5 placebo recipients and 8 SARS-CoV-2 convalescent individuals. Beyond this particular receptor, the publication reports: The study was not powered to compare responses between vaccine doses or regimens. Spike-specific TCR breadth was higher in Ad26.COV2.S recipients than in placebo recipients (P = 0.0014). After vaccination, spike-specific CD8+ and CD4+ T cell responses were reported to show substantial breadth. Vaccine and placebo recipients had comparable non-spike TCR breadth, which fits with the vaccine containing only spike. The authors noted that the TCR breadth and depth analyses may have underestimated total T cell responses.

The CDR3 holds 13 amino acids from the cysteine to the phenylalanine. Only the CDR3 part of the read is kept: 39 bases, read in frame from the first base. Trimming at the junction amounts to 8 bases on V and 0 bases on J, and the germline ends lie 10 bases apart. Looking up the germline V gene yields CDR1 KGHSH and CDR2 LQKENI. The immunoSEQ Assay was the method used to sequence TCRbeta CDR3 regions. After extraction, genomic DNA underwent amplification by bias-controlled multiplex PCR, followed by high-throughput sequencing. Concerning the study's data processing: To quantify the absolute abundance of every unique TCRbeta CDR3 region, sequences were collapsed and filtered. T cell fraction was estimated by normalizing TCRbeta template counts to usable DNA, which was measured by amplifying reference genes present in all nucleated cells. Repertoire TCRs were annotated as SARS-CoV-2-specific when V gene, CDR3 amino acid sequence and J gene were exactly matched to a known reactive TCR set. The reference SARS-CoV-2 TCR set came from MIRA and was filtered for enrichment in COVID-19-positive ImmuneCODE repertoires, removing public or cross-reactive TCRs. Drawing on the MIRA antigens, annotated TCRs were analysed further at the level of specific ORF or position within ORF. Breadth was defined as the number of annotated unique rearrangements divided by the total number of unique productive rearrangements, and depth was defined as the summed frequency of the annotated unique rearrangements. Group comparisons of TCR breadth used two-sided Wilcoxon rank-sum tests. Imported from immuneACCESS, the table was reduced by TCRdb to in-frame sequences with V and J called. These copies leave out some clones; in studies compared against another copy, an unresolved V gene accounts for under half, and the cause of the remainder is not known. The D gene and trimming were derived from the DNA, and the V and J assignments and clone size from that table. The sample records a few hundred thousand clones, 75% to 90% of which are singletons. The ten largest account for around 5.5% of the sample.

This clone turned up a few times. What this receptor recognizes is not known. There are no base qualities to consult, and no much larger clone falls within one base. The sample's treatment or condition label is to be understood as: 15 to 20 received Ad26.COV2.S at low or high dose, single or two shots; five or six received placebo; per-sample allocation not given. For vaccine and placebo recipients, the sequenced repertoires came from samples collected on day 63 after the first injection. In Cohort 1b, around 25 adults aged 18-55 years were enrolled at a single site in Boston, USA, between 29 July and 7 August 2020. Ad26.COV2.S consisted of a replication-incompetent adenovirus type 26 vector by which a prefusion-stabilized SARS-CoV-2 spike protein from the original Wuhan strain was expressed.

The sequencing here drew on peripheral blood, taken in a trial of Ad26.COV2.S vaccine versus placebo. This clonotype originated in a person between 18 and 65 years old who received the Ad26.COV2.S COVID-19 vaccine or a placebo. The sequence links TRBV18 to TRBJ1-2; a confident D gene designation cannot be given. In nucleotide form, the sequence is TGTGCCAGCCGTTTAGTAGCTAACTATGGCTACACCTTC. Its protein reads: CASRLVANYGYTF.